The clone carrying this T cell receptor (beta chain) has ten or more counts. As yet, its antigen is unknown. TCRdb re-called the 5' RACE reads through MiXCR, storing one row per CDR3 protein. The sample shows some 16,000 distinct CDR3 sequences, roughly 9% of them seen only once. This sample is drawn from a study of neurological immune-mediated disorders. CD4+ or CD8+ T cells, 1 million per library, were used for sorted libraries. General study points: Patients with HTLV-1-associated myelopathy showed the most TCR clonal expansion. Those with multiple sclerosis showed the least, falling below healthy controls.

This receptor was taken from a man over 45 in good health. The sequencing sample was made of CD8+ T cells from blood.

CDR3 amino acids: CASSLGTEKLFF. The DNA for the CDR3 is TGTGCCAGCAGCTTGGGGACTGAAAAACTGTTTTTT. This sequence joins TRBV5-6 and TRBJ1-4; no clear D. Per germline, CDR1 SGHDT and CDR2 YYEEEE. This CDR3 is built from 12 residues. The V and J ends lost 0 bases and 7 bases respectively, with 4 bases between them. Full variable domain (missing parts from reference TRBV5-6 and TRBJ1-4): DAGVTQSPTHLIKTRGQQVTLRCSPKSGHDTVSWYQQALGQGPQFIFQYYEEEERQRGNFPDRFSGHQFPNYSSELNVNALLLGDSALYLCASSLGTEKLFFGSGTQLSVL.